Listed below are T cell receptor beta chains from one sample, sequenced in a study of cytomegalovirus exposure and HLA in healthy donors. Assay used: immunoSEQ multiplex PCR; TCRdb lists only in-frame clones, some missing. The table shows approximately 160,000 clones, with approximately 87% occurring only once. Sequencing input: PBMCs. The receptors originated from a woman in her 30s in good health and CMV-seronegative. The CDR3 runs from the conserved cysteine through the conserved F or W. D genes are given only for firm matches. The size field is filled for only some rows; it gives once, few, many or a size class.

V: TRBV5-6
D: .
J: TRBJ1-1
length: 15
size: .
DNA: TGTGCCAGCAGCTTGGGCGGGACTGTGAACACTGAAGCTTTCTTT
CDR3: CASSLGGTVNTEAFF

V: TRBV5-6
D: TRBD1
J: TRBJ2-3
length: 14
size: .
DNA: TGTGCCAGCAGCTGGGGACAGGGAACAGATACGCAGTATTTT
CDR3: CASSWGQGTDTQYF

V: TRBV30
D: .
J: TRBJ2-6
length: 13
size: .
DNA: TGTGCCTCTGGAAGAAGAGGGGCCAACGTCCTGACTTTC
CDR3: CASGRRGANVLTF

V: TRBV19
D: TRBD2
J: TRBJ2-5
length: 16
size: .
DNA: TGTGCCAGTAGTACACGCGGGGGATCTAGCGGCGAGACCCAGTACTTC
CDR3: CASSTRGGSSGETQYF

V: TRBV30
D: TRBD2
J: TRBJ2-7
length: 14
size: .
DNA: TGTGCCTGGAGGCAACTAGCGGGGGGCGGCGAGCAGTACTTC
CDR3: CAWRQLAGGGEQYF

V: TRBV27
D: .
J: TRBJ2-1
length: 14
size: .
DNA: TGTGCCAGTTGGGGAGCAGAAACCTACAATGAGCAGTTCTTC
CDR3: CASWGAETYNEQFF

V: TRBV5-1
D: .
J: TRBJ1-1
length: 16
size: .
DNA: TGCGCCAGCAGCTTGGTGGCAGGCTCAGTAGGTACTGAAGCTTTCTTT
CDR3: CASSLVAGSVGTEAFF

V: TRBV30
D: .
J: TRBJ2-7
length: 12
size: .
DNA: TGTGCCTGGATTGGAGGGCCCTTCGAGCAGTACTTC
CDR3: CAWIGGPFEQYF

V: TRBV4-3
D: TRBD1
J: TRBJ2-5
length: 15
size: .
DNA: TGCGCCAGCAGCCAAGGGACAGGGGAGGGAGAGACCCAGTACTTC
CDR3: CASSQGTGEGETQYF

V: TRBV4-1
D: TRBD2
J: TRBJ2-1
length: 17
size: few
DNA: TGCGCCAGCAGCCAAGGTATCCCAGCGGGGGGCAACAATGAGCAGTTCTTC
CDR3: CASSQGIPAGGNNEQFF

V: TRBV5-6
D: .
J: TRBJ1-5
length: 14
size: .
DNA: TGTGCCAGCAGCTTATCACAGGCGAATCAGCCCCAGCATTTT
CDR3: CASSLSQANQPQHF

V: TRBV10-3
D: .
J: TRBJ2-3
length: 14
size: once
DNA: TGTGCCATCAGGGGGGGAGTTAGCACAGATACGCAGTATTTT
CDR3: CAIRGGVSTDTQYF

V: TRBV7-2
D: .
J: TRBJ2-7
length: 15
size: .
DNA: TGTGCCAGCAGCTTAGTGGGGGGCAGGGCCTACGAGCAGTACTTC
CDR3: CASSLVGGRAYEQYF

V: TRBV5-1
D: .
J: TRBJ2-7
length: 12
size: .
DNA: TGCGCCAGCAGCTCCACAGGGAGCGAGCAGTACTTC
CDR3: CASSSTGSEQYF